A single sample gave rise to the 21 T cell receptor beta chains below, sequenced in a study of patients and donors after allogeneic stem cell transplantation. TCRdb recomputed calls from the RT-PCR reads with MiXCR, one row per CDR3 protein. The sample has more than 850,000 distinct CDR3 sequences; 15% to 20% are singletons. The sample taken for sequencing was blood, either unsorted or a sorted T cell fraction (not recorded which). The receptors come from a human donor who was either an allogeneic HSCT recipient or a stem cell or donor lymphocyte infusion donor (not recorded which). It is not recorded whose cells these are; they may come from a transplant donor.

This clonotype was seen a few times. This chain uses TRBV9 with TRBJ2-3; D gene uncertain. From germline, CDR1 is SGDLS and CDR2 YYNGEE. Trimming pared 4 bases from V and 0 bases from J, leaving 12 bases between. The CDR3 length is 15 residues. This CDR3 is CASSRALPSTDTQYF. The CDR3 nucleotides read TGTGCCAGCAGCCGAGCCTTACCTAGCACAGATACGCAGTATTTT.

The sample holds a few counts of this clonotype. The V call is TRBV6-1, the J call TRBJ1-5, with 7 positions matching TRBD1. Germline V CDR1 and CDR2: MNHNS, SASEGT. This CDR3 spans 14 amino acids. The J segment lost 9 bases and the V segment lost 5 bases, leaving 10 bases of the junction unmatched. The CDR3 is CASSTRDSDTPQHF. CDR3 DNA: TGTGCCAGCAGTACCCGGGACAGCGATACGCCCCAGCATTTT.

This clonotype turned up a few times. CDR3 DNA: TGCGCCAGCAGCGAAGGGACTAGCGGGTACGAGCAGTACTTC. Its translation is CASSEGTSGYEQYF. The V and J genes are TRBV5-1 and TRBJ2-7, with 12 bases lining up with TRBD2. This CDR3 contains 14 residues. Germline V CDR1 and CDR2: SGHRS, YFSETQ. The trim removed 4 bases at V and 4 bases at J, leaving 3 bases unmatched.

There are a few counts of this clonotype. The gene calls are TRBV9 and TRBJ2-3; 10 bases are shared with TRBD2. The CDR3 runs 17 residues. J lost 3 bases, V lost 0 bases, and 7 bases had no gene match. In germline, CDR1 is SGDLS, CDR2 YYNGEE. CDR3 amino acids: CASSVGMASGRTDTQYF. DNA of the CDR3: TGTGCCAGCAGCGTAGGAATGGCTAGCGGGAGAACAGATACGCAGTATTTT.

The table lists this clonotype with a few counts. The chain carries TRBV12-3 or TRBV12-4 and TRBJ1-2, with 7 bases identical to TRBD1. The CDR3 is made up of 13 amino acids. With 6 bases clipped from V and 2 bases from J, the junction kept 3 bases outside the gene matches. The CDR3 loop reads CASSKGQNYGYTF. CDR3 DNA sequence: TGTGCCAGCAGCAAGGGACAGAACTATGGCTACACCTTC.

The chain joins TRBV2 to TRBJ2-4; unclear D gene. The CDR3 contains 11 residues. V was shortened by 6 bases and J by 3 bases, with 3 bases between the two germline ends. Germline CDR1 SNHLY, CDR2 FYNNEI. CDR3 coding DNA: TGTGCCAGCAGGGTCAAAAACATTCAGTACTTC. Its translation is CASRVKNIQYF.

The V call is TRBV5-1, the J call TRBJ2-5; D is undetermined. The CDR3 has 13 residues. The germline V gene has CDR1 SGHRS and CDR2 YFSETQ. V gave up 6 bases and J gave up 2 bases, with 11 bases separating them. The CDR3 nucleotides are TGCGCCAGCACTAGATCGAATCAAGAGACCCAGTACTTC. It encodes CASTRSNQETQYF.

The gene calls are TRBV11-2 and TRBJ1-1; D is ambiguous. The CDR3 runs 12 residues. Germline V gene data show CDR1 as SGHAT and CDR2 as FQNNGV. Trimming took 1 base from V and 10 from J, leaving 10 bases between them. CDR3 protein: CASSLVAKIAFF. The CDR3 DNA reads TGTGCCAGCAGCTTAGTAGCCAAGATAGCTTTCTTT.

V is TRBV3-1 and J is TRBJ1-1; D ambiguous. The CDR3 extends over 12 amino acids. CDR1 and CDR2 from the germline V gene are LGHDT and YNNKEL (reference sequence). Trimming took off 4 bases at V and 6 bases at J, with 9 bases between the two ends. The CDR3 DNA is TGTGCCAGCAGCCTCAAGACGGCTGAAGCTTTCTTT. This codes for CASSLKTAEAFF.

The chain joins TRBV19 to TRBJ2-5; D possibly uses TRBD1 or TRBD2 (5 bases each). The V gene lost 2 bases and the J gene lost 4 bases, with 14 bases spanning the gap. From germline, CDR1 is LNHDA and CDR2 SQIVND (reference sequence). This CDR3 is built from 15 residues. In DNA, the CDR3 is TGTGCCAGTAGTATATCGCCGGTTGGGGGAGAGACCCAGTACTTC. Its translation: CASSISPVGGETQYF. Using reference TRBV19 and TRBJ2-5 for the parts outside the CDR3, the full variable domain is DGGITQSPKYLFRKEGQNVTLSCEQNLNHDAMYWYRQDPGQGLRLIYYSQIVNDFQKGDIAEGYSVSREKKESFPLTVTSAQKNPTAFYLCASSISPVGGETQYFGPGTRLLVL.

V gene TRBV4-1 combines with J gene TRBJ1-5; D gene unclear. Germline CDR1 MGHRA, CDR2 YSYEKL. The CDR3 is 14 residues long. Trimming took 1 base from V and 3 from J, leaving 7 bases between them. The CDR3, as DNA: TGCGCCAGCAGCCAAGTTACCCTCAATCAGCCCCAGCATTTT. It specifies CASSQVTLNQPQHF.

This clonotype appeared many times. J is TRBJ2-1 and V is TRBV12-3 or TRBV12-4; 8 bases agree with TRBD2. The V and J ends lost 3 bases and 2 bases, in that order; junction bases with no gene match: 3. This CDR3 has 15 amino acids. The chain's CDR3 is CASSFNSGAYNEQFF. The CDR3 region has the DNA TGTGCCAGCAGTTTTAATAGCGGGGCCTACAATGAGCAGTTCTTC.

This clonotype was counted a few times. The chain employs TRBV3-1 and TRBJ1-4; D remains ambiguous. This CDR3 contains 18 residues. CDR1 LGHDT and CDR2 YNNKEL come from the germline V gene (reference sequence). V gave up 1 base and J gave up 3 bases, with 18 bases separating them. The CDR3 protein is CASSQVASRSRPNEKLFF. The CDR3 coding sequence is TGTGCCAGCAGCCAAGTAGCTTCAAGGTCCCGACCTAATGAAAAACTGTTTTTT.

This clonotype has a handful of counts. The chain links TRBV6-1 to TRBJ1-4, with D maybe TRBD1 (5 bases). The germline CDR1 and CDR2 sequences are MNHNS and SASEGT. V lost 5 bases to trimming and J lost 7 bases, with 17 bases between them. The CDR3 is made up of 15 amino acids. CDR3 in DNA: TGTGCCAGCAGTCCCCCTGGGGGGTGGGCTGAAAAACTGTTTTTT. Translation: CASSPPGGWAEKLFF.

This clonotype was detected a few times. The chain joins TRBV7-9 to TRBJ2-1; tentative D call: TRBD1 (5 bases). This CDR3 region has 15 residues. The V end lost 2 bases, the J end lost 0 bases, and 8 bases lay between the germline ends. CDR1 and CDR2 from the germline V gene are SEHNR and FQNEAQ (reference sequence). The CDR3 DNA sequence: TGTGCCAGCAGCTTAAGGGGTTTCTCCTACAATGAGCAGTTCTTC. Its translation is CASSLRGFSYNEQFF.

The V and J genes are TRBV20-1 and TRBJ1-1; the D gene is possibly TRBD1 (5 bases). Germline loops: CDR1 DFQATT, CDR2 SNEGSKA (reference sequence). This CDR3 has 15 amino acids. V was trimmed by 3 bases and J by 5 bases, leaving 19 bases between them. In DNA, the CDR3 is TGCAGTGCTAGTCCTACCCCAGGGCTGGGAACTGAAGCTTTCTTT. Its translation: CSASPTPGLGTEAFF.

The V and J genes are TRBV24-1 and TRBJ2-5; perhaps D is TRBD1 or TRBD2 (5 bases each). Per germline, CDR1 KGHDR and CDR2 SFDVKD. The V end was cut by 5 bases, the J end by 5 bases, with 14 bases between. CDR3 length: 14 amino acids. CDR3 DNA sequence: TGTGCCACCAGTGGGGACGACCGACCGGAGACCCAGTACTTC. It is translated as CATSGDDRPETQYF.

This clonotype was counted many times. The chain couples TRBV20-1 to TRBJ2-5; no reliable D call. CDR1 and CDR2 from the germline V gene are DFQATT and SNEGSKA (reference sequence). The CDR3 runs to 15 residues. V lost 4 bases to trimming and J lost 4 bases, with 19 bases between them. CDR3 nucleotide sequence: TGCAGTGCTATCATGGCCACCCCGCGGCGAGAGACCCAGTACTTC. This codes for CSAIMATPRRETQYF.

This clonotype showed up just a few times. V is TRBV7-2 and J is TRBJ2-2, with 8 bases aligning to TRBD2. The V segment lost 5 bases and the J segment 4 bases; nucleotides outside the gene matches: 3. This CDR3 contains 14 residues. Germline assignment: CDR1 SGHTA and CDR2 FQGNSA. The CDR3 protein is CASSRAGATGELFF. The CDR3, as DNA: TGTGCCAGCAGCCGAGCGGGGGCCACCGGGGAGCTGTTTTTT. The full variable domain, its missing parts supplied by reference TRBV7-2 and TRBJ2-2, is GAGVSQSPSNKVTEKGKDVELRCDPISGHTALYWYRQSLGQGLEFLIYFQGNSAPDKSGLPSDRFSAERTGGSVSTLTIQRTQQEDSAVYLCASSRAGATGELFFGEGSRLTVL.

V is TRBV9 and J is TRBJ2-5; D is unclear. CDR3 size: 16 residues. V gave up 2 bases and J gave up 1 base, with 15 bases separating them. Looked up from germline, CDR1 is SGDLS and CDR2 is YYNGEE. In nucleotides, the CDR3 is TGTGCCAGCAGCGTCGGCTGGGCGGCGTTCCAAGAGACCCAGTACTTC. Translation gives CASSVGWAAFQETQYF.

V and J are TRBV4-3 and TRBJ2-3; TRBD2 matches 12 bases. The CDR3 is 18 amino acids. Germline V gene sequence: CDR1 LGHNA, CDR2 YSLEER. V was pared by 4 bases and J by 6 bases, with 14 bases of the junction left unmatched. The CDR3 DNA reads TGCGCCAGCAGCCGGGGGGCGGGACGGCTAGCGGGGGGGGATACGCAGTATTTT. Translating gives CASSRGAGRLAGGDTQYF.